This TCR beta chain originates from a study of blood T cell repertoires in COVID-19. Study-level background: In each case, the material was cDNA or gDNA derived from T cells, B-cell-depleted T cells, or PBMCs.

The count of this clone is one. Clones were sequenced by immunoSEQ multiplex PCR, and TCRdb holds only the in-frame ones, with some missing. The repertoire holds tens of thousands of clones, with 80% as singletons. The CDR3 loop spans 15 amino acids. Germline V gene data show CDR1 as SEHNR and CDR2 as FQNEAQ (reference sequence). Trimming removed 3 bases from V and 7 bases from J, with 19 bases in between. Sequences were obtained from peripheral blood. The clonotype was recovered from a human donor in a cohort sampled during active COVID-19. The genes are TRBV7-9 and TRBJ2-7, with D perhaps TRBD2 (5 bases). The CDR3 DNA is TGTGCCAGCAGCTTTAGGGCTAGCAGTTGGGGAGAGCAGTACTTC. As protein: CASSFRASSWGEQYF.